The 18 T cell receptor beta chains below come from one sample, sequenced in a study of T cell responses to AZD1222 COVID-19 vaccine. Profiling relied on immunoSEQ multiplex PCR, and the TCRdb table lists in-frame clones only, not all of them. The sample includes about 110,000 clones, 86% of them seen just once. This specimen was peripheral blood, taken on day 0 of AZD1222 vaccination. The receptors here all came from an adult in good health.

CDR3 region: CASSPVGVLNQPQHF. DNA for the CDR3: TGTGCCAGCAGCCCCGTGGGGGTATTAAATCAGCCCCAGCATTTT. The rearrangement uses TRBV9 and TRBJ1-5; the D gene is possibly TRBD1 (5 bases). The CDR3 has 15 residues. The germline V gene has CDR1 SGDLS and CDR2 YYNGEE. V was pared by 4 bases and J by 4 bases, with 15 bases between.

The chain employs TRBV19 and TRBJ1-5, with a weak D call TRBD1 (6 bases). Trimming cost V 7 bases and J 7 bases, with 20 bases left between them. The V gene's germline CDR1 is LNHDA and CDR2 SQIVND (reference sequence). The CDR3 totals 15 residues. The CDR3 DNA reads TGTGCCAGTACCTCCAGATGGGGGGGCGGACAGCCCCAGCATTTT. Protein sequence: CASTSRWGGGQPQHF.

This CDR3 is CASSLTGQGSNQPQHF. For the CDR3, the DNA is TGTGCCAGCAGCTTGACGGGACAGGGGAGCAATCAGCCCCAGCATTTT. The gene calls are TRBV5-5 and TRBJ1-5; 10 bases line up with TRBD1. The CDR3 loop spans 16 amino acids. Germline CDR1 is SGHKS and CDR2 is YYEKEE (reference sequence). V lost 1 base to trimming and J lost 1 base; unmatched junction nucleotides: 2.

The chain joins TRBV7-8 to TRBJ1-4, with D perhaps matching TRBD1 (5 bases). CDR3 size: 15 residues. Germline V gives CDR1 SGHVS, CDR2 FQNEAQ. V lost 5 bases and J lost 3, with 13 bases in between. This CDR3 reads CASSNRDGSNEKLFF. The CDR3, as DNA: TGTGCCAGCAGCAACCGGGACGGATCTAATGAAAAACTGTTTTTT. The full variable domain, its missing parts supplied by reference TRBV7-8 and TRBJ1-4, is GAGVSQSPRYKVAKRGQDVALRCDPISGHVSLFWYQQALGQGPEFLTYFQNEAQLDKSGLPSDRFFAERPEGSVSTLKIQRTQQEDSAVYLCASSNRDGSNEKLFFGSGTQLSVL.

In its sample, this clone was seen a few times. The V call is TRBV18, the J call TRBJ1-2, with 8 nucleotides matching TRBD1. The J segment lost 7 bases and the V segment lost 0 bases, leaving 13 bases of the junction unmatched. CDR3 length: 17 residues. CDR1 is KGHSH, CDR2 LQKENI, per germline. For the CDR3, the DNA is TGTGCCAGCTCACCACCCTCGTCGCAGGGGGCGTGGGCTGGCTACACCTTC. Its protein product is CASSPPSSQGAWAGYTF.

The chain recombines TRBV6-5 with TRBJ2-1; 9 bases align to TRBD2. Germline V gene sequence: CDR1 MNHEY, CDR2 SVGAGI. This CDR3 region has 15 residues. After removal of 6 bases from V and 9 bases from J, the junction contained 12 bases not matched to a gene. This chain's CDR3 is CASSPIAGARGEQFF. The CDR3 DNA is TGTGCCAGCAGCCCCATAGCGGGGGCCAGGGGTGAGCAGTTCTTC.

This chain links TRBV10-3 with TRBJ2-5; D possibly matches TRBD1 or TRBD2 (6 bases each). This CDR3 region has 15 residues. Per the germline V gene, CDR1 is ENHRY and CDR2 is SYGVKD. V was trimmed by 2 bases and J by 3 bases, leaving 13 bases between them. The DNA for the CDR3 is TGTGCCATCAGTGAGGGGGTGGGGGGCGAAGAGACCCAGTACTTC. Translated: CAISEGVGGEETQYF.

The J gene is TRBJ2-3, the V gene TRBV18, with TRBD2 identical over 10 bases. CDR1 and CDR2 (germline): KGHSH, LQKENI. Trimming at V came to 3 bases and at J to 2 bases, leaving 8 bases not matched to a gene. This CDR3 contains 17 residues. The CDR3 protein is CASSPGIAGGSTDTQYF. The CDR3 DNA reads TGTGCCAGCTCACCGGGGATAGCGGGGGGCTCCACAGATACGCAGTATTTT.

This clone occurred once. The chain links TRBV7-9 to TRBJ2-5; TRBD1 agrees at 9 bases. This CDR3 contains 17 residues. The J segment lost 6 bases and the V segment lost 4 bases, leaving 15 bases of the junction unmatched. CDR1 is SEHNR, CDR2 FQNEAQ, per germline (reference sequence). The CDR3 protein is CASSSQITGTGFQTQYF. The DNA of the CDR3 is TGTGCCAGCAGCTCACAAATAACCGGGACAGGGTTTCAGACCCAGTACTTC. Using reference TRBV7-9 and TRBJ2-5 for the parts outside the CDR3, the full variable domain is DTGVSQNPRHKITKRGQNVTFRCDPISEHNRLYWYRQTLGQGPEFLTYFQNEAQLEKSRLLSDRFSAERPKGSFSTLEIQRTEQGDSAMYLCASSSQITGTGFQTQYFGPGTRLLVL.

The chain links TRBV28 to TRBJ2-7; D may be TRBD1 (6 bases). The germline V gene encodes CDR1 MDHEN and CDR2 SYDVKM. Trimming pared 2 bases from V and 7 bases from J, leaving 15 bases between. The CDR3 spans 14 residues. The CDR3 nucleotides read TGTGCCAGCAGTTTAGACCTAAGAGGGGGAGAGCAGTACTTC. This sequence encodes CASSLDLRGGEQYF.

The CDR3 DNA reads as TGTGCCAGCAGCGTAGGGGGTGCACCTGGAAACACCATATATTTT. It codes for CASSVGGAPGNTIYF. This sequence joins TRBV9 and TRBJ1-3, with D hard to call. V lost 0 bases and J 2 bases, leaving 9 bases between the germline ends. This CDR3 has 15 amino acids. The V gene's germline CDR1 is SGDLS and CDR2 YYNGEE.

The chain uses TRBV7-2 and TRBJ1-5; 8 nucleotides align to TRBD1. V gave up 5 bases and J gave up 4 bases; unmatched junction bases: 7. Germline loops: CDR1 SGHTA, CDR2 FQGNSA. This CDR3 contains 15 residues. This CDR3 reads CASSPGGERNQPQHF. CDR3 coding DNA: TGTGCCAGCAGCCCAGGGGGCGAGCGGAATCAGCCCCAGCATTTT.

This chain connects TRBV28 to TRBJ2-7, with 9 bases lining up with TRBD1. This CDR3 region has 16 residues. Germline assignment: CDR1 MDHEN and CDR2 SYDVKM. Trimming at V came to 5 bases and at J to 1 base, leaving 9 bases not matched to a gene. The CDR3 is CASSETQGASSYEQYF. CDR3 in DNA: TGTGCCAGCAGTGAGACACAGGGGGCTAGTTCCTACGAGCAGTACTTC.

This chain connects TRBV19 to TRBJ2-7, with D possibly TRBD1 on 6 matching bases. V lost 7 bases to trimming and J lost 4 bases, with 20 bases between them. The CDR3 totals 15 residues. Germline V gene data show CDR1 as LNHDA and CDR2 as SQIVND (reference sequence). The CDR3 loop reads CASTEQAGAEYEQYF. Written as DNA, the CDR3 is TGTGCCAGTACCGAACAAGCAGGGGCAGAGTACGAGCAGTACTTC.

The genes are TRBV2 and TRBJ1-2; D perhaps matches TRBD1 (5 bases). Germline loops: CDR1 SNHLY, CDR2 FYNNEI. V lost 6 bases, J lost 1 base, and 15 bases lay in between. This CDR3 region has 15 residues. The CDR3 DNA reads TGTGCCAGCAGCCCATGGGGCAGCGATAACTATGGCTACACCTTC. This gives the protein CASSPWGSDNYGYTF.

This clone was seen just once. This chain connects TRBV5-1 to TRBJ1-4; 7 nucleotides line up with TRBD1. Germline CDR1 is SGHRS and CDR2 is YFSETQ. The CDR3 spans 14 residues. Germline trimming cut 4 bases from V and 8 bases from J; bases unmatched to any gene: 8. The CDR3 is CASSQGQSREKLFF. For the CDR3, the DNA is TGCGCCAGCAGCCAGGGACAGTCGCGGGAAAAACTGTTTTTT.

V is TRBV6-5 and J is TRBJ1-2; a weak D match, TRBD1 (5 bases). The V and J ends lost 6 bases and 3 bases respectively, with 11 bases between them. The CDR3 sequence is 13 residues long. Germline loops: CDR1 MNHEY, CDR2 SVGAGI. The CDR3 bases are TGTGCCAGCAGGCGCGGGGGGGACTATGGCTACACCTTC. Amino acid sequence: CASRRGGDYGYTF.

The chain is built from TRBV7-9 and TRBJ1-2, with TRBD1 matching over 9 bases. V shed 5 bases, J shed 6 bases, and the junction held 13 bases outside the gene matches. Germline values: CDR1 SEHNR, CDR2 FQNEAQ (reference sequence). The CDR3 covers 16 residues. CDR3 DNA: TGTGCCAGCAGCCCCCAGGGGACAGGGCAAACTAATGGCTACACCTTC. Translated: CASSPQGTGQTNGYTF.